This TCR beta chain was sequenced for a study of blood T cell repertoires in COVID-19 (dated by TCRdb to 2018 to 2020). Regarding the complete study: The collaborator samples originated in the United States, Italy and Spain and spanned the acute and convalescent phases of COVID-19. The prospective study material was composed of cDNA or gDNA derived from T cells, B-cell-depleted T cells, or PBMCs. The dataset comprised deeply sampled blood TCRbeta repertoires from subjects exposed to, actively infected with, or recovered from COVID-19. The repertoires were released in a freely available public database intended as a resource for research on the immune response to SARS-CoV-2. The samples were drawn from the first 160 participants of the ongoing ImmuneRACE study and from 1,254 subjects provided by 6 global collaborators. Sample metadata almost always included a de-identified subject ID, COVID-19 status, age in years and sex. Where HLA class I and class II types were available, the types were taken from metadata supplied by the sample provider, not from assay-based typing. Overall study results and their limits: The amount of clinical and demographic metadata varied by source and participant and was provided uncurated.

In Seattle, one collaborating source enrolled patients while the infection was active and tracked those patients longitudinally over the course of disease. Each collaborating institution followed its own protocols to collect whole blood in K2EDTA tubes. For TCRbeta analysis, collaborator samples were shipped as frozen whole blood, as isolated PBMCs, or as DNA extracted from either sample type. The immunoSEQ Assay, a bias-controlled multiplex PCR, was used to amplify TCRbeta CDR3 regions from genomic DNA. Per the source publication's procedure: The number of nucleated cells in each sample was estimated from the amplification of reference gene primers within the assay. To quantify the absolute abundance of each unique TCRbeta CDR3 rearrangement, sequence reads were collapsed and filtered. For each sample, productive Simpson clonality was calculated as the square root of Simpson's diversity index over productive rearrangements. Sourced from immuneACCESS, this table was stored by TCRdb with only in-frame sequences that have V and J called. A share of the clones is absent; for the studies checked, an unresolved V gene accounts for under half, and the remainder has no known explanation. D and trimming come from the DNA, and the V and J calls and clone size come from that table. This sample has about 240,000 clones in its table, and roughly 86% of those were observed once. More than 8.5% of the sample lies in the top ten.

A note on this clone: This clone's antigen is unknown. No clone much larger than this one lies a single base away; base qualities are absent.

CDR3 length: 16 amino acids, cysteine to phenylalanine. Only CDR3 DNA remains: 48 bases, in frame from the first base. Trimming costs V 3 bases and J 2 bases, and their ends lie 13 bases apart. Based on the germline V gene, the CDR1 and CDR2 sequences are WSHSY and SAAADI. Sequencing input: peripheral blood. The sequence links TRBV10-2 to TRBJ1-4, with a weak D call of TRBD1 (5 bases match). This TCR came from a woman between 45 and 65 years old with COVID-19, enrolled during active disease. The DNA sequence is as follows: TGCGCCAGCAGTGAAGCTGGACGGGGGACTAATGAAAAACTGTTTTTT. Its translation reads: CASSEAGRGTNEKLFF.